This T cell receptor beta chain was observed in a study of blood T cell repertoires in COVID-19. Background on the study: The samples span acute and convalescent COVID-19 from the United States, Italy and Spain. T cells, B-cell-depleted T cells, or PBMCs provided the cDNA or gDNA that served as material.

The CDR3 covers 20 residues. After removal of 0 bases from V and 0 bases from J, the junction contained 8 bases not matched to a gene. Germline-derived CDR1 and CDR2 are LGHNA and YNFKEQ. Per the original methods: Estimated nucleated cell counts came from reference gene primer amplification. This table comes from immunoSEQ multiplex PCR, and its TCRdb copy is limited to in-frame clones, with some not included. V and J calls and clone size are those listed in that table; D and trimming were worked out from the DNA. The data contain around 190,000 clones, approximately 90% of them seen just once; the ten biggest clones take up around 17%. One Seattle source followed patients from active infection through their disease course.

This sequence joins TRBV4-2 and TRBJ2-6, with 10 bases fitting TRBD1. The clonotype was recovered from a man aged 50-60 years with COVID-19, enrolled during active disease. Sequencing was done on a sample of peripheral blood. The CDR3 bases are TGTGCCAGCAGCCAAGATCCCAGGGACAGGGGACCCTCTGGGGCCAACGTCCTGACTTTC. It codes for CASSQDPRDRGPSGANVLTF.